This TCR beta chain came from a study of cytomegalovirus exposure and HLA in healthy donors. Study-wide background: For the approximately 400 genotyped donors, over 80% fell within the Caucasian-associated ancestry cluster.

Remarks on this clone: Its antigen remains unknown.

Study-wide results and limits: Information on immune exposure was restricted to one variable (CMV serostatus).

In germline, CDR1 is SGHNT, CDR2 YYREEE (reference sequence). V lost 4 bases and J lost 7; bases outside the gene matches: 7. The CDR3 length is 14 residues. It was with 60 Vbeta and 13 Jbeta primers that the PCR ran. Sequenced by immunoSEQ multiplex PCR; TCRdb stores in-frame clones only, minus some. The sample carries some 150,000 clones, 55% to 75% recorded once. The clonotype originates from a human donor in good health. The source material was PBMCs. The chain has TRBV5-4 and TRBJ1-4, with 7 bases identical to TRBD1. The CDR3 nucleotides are TGTGCCAGCAGCCAGGGACAGACCCTTGAAAAACTGTTTTTT. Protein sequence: CASSQGQTLEKLFF.